One and the same sample provided the 12 T cell receptor beta chains below, sequenced in a study of blood T cell repertoires in COVID-19. The method was immunoSEQ multiplex PCR; TCRdb's version includes in-frame clones alone and lacks a portion of them. This table holds 100,000 or so clones, under 90% found once. Sequenced: peripheral blood. These receptors were taken from an older man with acute or convalescent COVID-19.

The chain combines TRBV6-5 with TRBJ1-1; D might be TRBD1 (6 bases). This CDR3 region has 15 residues. Germline V lookup: CDR1 MNHEY, CDR2 SVGAGI. Deletions cut 5 bases from V and 2 bases from J, with 15 bases between. This CDR3 is CASSPTLQGNTEAFF. CDR3 DNA: TGTGCCAGCAGTCCCACTCTACAGGGAAACACTGAAGCTTTCTTT.

This clone occurred a few times. The chain is built from TRBV28 and TRBJ1-5, with a tentative D call TRBD1 (6 bases). V lost 1 base and J lost 5, with 12 bases in between. CDR3 length: 15 residues. Germline values: CDR1 MDHEN, CDR2 SYDVKM. The CDR3 loop is CASSLSGGAYQPQHF. As DNA, the CDR3 is TGTGCCAGCAGTTTATCGGGGGGCGCGTATCAGCCCCAGCATTTT.

CDR3 sequence reads: CASSSATGNSPLHF. The CDR3 bases are TGTGCCAGCAGCTCTGCTACAGGAAATTCACCCCTCCACTTT. J is TRBJ1-6 and V is TRBV7-2, with TRBD1 as a possible D gene (5 bases). Germline CDR1 and CDR2: SGHTA and FQGNSA. CDR3 size: 14 residues. V was shortened by 4 bases and J by 7 bases, with 11 bases between the two germline ends.

The chain employs TRBV12-3 or TRBV12-4 and TRBJ2-7, with 9 nucleotides matching TRBD2. The CDR3 extends over 13 amino acids. The junction had 6 bases not matched to a gene; V was cut back by 8 bases and J by 4 bases. The CDR3 bases are TGTGCCAGCGCGCCGGGACTAGCTTACGAGCAGTACTTC. This gives the protein CASAPGLAYEQYF.

The gene calls are TRBV5-1 and TRBJ1-1, with D perhaps TRBD1 (5 bases). In germline, CDR1 is SGHRS, CDR2 YFSETQ. Between the trimmed V and J ends, which lost 3 bases and 0 bases, there was a span of 12 bases. The CDR3 extends over 15 amino acids. The CDR3 reads CASSSGGAMNTEAFF. The DNA for the CDR3 is TGCGCCAGCAGCTCGGGAGGGGCGATGAACACTGAAGCTTTCTTT.

The chain has TRBV5-6 and TRBJ1-2; 9 positions match TRBD1. The CDR3 is 15 residues long. Germline trimming cut 4 bases from V and 8 bases from J; bases unmatched to any gene: 12. Germline CDR1 SGHDT, CDR2 YYEEEE. CDR3 protein: CASSTKGQGHGGYTF. In DNA, the CDR3 is TGTGCCAGCAGCACCAAGGGACAGGGCCATGGGGGCTACACCTTC.

In DNA form, the CDR3 reads TGTGCCACCTCAATAGGGGCAGGGCACTATGGCTACACCTTC. It translates to CATSIGAGHYGYTF. The rearrangement links TRBV15 to TRBJ1-2, with TRBD1 as a possible D gene (5 bases). With 8 bases removed from V and 3 bases from J, the gap between germline ends came to 16 bases. This CDR3 comprises 14 residues. The germline CDR1 and CDR2 sequences are LNHNV and YYDKDF (reference sequence).

This chain uses TRBV5-1 with TRBJ1-5; D possibly corresponds to TRBD1 (5 bases). CDR3 size: 13 residues. The germline gives CDR1 SGHRS, CDR2 YFSETQ. Trimming removed 4 bases from V and 7 bases from J, with 12 bases in between. The chain's CDR3 is CASSITPGQPQHF. The DNA of the CDR3 is TGCGCCAGCAGCATCACCCCAGGGCAGCCCCAGCATTTT.

This clone has only a few counts. The rearrangement links TRBV18 to TRBJ2-1; TRBD1 aligns across 9 bases. Trimming at V came to 4 bases and at J to 9 bases, leaving 13 bases not matched to a gene. Germline loops: CDR1 KGHSH, CDR2 LQKENI. This CDR3 spans 16 amino acids. CDR3 bases: TGTGCCAGCTCACTCTACCAAGGACAGGGGACAAGTGAGCAGTTCTTC. It is translated as CASSLYQGQGTSEQFF.

The chain has TRBV7-3 and TRBJ2-2, with D maybe TRBD1 (7 bases). V shed 5 bases and J shed 7 bases, with 26 bases lying between them. The germline CDR1 and CDR2 sequences are SGHTA and FQGTGA. The CDR3 is made up of 18 amino acids. CDR3 residues: CASSLNSPRRGHDGELFF. DNA for the CDR3: TGTGCCAGCAGCCTAAATAGCCCTAGGAGGGGGCATGACGGGGAGCTGTTTTTT.

This clone was counted ten times or more. The rearrangement links TRBV7-2 to TRBJ2-1; tentative D call: TRBD1 (6 bases). V lost 1 base and J lost 7, with 11 bases in between. The germline CDR1 and CDR2 sequences are SGHTA and FQGNSA. The CDR3 consists of 14 residues. The CDR3 loop is CASSLGTVTNEQFF. The DNA of the CDR3 is TGTGCCAGCAGCTTAGGGACAGTAACTAATGAGCAGTTCTTC.

The rearrangement uses TRBV11-3 and TRBJ2-2; perhaps TRBD1 as D (6 bases). This CDR3 spans 14 amino acids. Trimming removed 5 bases from V and 6 bases from J, with 13 bases in between. Germline V gene sequence: CDR1 SGHNT, CDR2 YENEEA. The CDR3 nucleotides are TGTGCCAGCAGCAATGGACAGAGGGCCGGGGAGCTGTTTTTT. Protein: CASSNGQRAGELFF.